One and the same sample provided the 25 T cell receptor beta chains below, sequenced in a study of cytomegalovirus exposure and HLA in healthy donors. Both 60 Vbeta primers and 13 Jbeta primers went into the PCR. The data were produced by immunoSEQ multiplex PCR, yet TCRdb's version contains in-frame clones alone and is incomplete. This sample yields about 160,000 clones, of which about 65% are seen a single time; around 4.3% belongs to the top ten. Sequencing was carried out using PBMCs. The origin of the receptors is a woman aged 18-29 years in good health and CMV-seropositive.

The V gene is TRBV28, the J gene TRBJ2-2; the D gene is possibly TRBD1 (6 bases). Looked up from germline, CDR1 is MDHEN and CDR2 is SYDVKM. This CDR3 comprises 14 residues. V was clipped by 6 bases and J by 4 bases, with 12 bases between them. CDR3 in DNA: TGTGCCAGCAGCTACAGGGTGCGCACCGGGGAGCTGTTTTTT. This translates into CASSYRVRTGELFF.

The chain uses TRBV11-2 and TRBJ1-1, with D possibly TRBD1 on 6 matching bases. Trimming took 6 bases from V and 1 from J, leaving 12 bases between them. Germline assignment: CDR1 SGHAT and CDR2 FQNNGV. CDR3 size: 14 residues. The CDR3 region has the DNA TGTGCCAGCAGGTCGCCGGGACAGAACACTGAAGCTTTCTTT. This codes for CASRSPGQNTEAFF.

The sample holds a few counts of this clone. The chain is built from TRBV30 and TRBJ2-7; maybe TRBD1 (6 bases). Trimming took off 4 bases at V and 2 bases at J, with 15 bases between the two ends. Per the germline V gene, CDR1 is GTSNPN and CDR2 is SVGIG (reference sequence). CDR3 length: 14 amino acids. The CDR3 loop reads CAWTLPGHTYEQYF. The CDR3 DNA reads as TGTGCCTGGACCCTACCGGGACACACCTACGAGCAGTACTTC.

The chain has TRBV19 and TRBJ2-7; weak D call: TRBD2 (5 bases). Trimming took 1 base from V and 8 from J, leaving 9 bases between them. Germline-derived CDR1 and CDR2 are LNHDA and SQIVND (reference sequence). The CDR3 covers 12 residues. CDR3 bases: TGTGCCAGTAGTATAGGCCGGGAAAAGCAGTACTTC. This encodes CASSIGREKQYF.

The chain employs TRBV5-1 and TRBJ2-6; a weak D match, TRBD1 (6 bases). The V gene lost 3 bases and the J gene lost 4 bases, with 14 bases spanning the gap. Germline-derived CDR1 and CDR2 are SGHRS and YFSETQ. The CDR3 loop spans 16 amino acids. The CDR3 DNA reads TGCGCCAGCAGCTCAAGACAGGCGCGAGGGGCCAACGTCCTGACTTTC. The encoded protein is CASSSRQARGANVLTF. Filled out from reference TRBV5-1 and TRBJ2-6, the complete variable domain reads KAGVTQTPRYLIKTRGQQVTLSCSPISGHRSVSWYQQTPGQGLQFLFEYFSETQRNKGNFPGRFSGRQFSNSRSEMNVSTLELGDSALYLCASSSRQARGANVLTFGAGSRLTVL.

The chain has TRBV7-6 and TRBJ2-1, with TRBD1 matching 7 bases. Germline V gene sequence: CDR1 SGHVS, CDR2 FNYEAQ. Trimming cost V 0 bases and J 8 bases; bases outside gene matches: 16. There are 18 residues in the CDR3. CDR3 nucleotide sequence: TGTGCCAGCAGCTTAGCCCCGAATGTGAGGGGGCGTATTGATGAGCAGTTCTTC. This gives the protein CASSLAPNVRGRIDEQFF.

The rearrangement joins TRBV6-1 to TRBJ1-1, with D possibly TRBD1 on 6 matching bases. This CDR3 comprises 12 residues. Germline V gene lookup returns CDR1 MNHNS and CDR2 SASEGT. Trimming took 9 bases from V and 8 from J, leaving 16 bases between them. CDR3: CASREDSPEAFF. CDR3 coding DNA: TGTGCCAGTCGAGAGGACAGCCCCGAAGCTTTCTTT.

This clone was observed a single time. The V call is TRBV7-8, the J call TRBJ2-7, with TRBD2 matching over 7 bases. This CDR3 has 16 residues. Looked up from germline, CDR1 is SGHVS and CDR2 is FQNEAQ. The V segment lost 5 bases and the J segment 3 bases; nucleotides outside the gene matches: 13. CDR3 sequence reads: CASSRTIAGRGYEQYF. CDR3 sequence (DNA): TGTGCCAGCAGCCGTACTATAGCGGGCCGCGGCTACGAGCAGTACTTC.

The DNA of the CDR3 is TGTGCCATCAGCTTAGCGGGAGGGAACGAGCAGTACTTC. Protein: CAISLAGGNEQYF. The gene calls are TRBV10-3 and TRBJ2-7, with TRBD2 matching over 11 bases. Germline loops: CDR1 ENHRY, CDR2 SYGVKD. After removal of 6 bases from V and 5 bases from J, the junction contained 3 bases not matched to a gene. The CDR3 consists of 13 residues.

The chain has TRBV15 and TRBJ1-1; maybe TRBD1 (5 bases). The CDR3 has 16 amino acids. Germline CDR1 LNHNV, CDR2 YYDKDF (reference sequence). The ends were cut back, 5 bases at V and 10 bases at J, with 26 bases in the middle. CDR3 in amino acids: CATSGAGYSLFERAFF. CDR3 in DNA: TGTGCCACCAGCGGAGCAGGGTATAGTTTGTTCGAACGAGCTTTCTTT. The entire variable domain, with the rest obtained from reference TRBV15 and TRBJ1-1, is as follows: DAMVIQNPRYQVTQFGKPVTLSCSQTLNHNVMYWYQQKSSQAPKLLFHYYDKDFNNEADTPDNFQSRRPNTSFCFLDIRSPGLGDTAMYLCATSGAGYSLFERAFFGQGTRLTVV.

The chain has TRBV11-2 and TRBJ1-4, with 8 bases lining up with TRBD1. Germline values: CDR1 SGHAT, CDR2 FQNNGV. The CDR3 is 17 residues long. V lost 0 bases, J lost 5 bases, and 8 bases stayed unmatched. The CDR3 loop is CASSLEQQGAINEKLFF. The CDR3 nucleotides are TGTGCCAGCAGCTTAGAGCAGCAGGGGGCAATAAATGAAAAACTGTTTTTT.

This clone showed up just a few times. V usage is TRBV7-9 and J usage is TRBJ1-1; TRBD1 is a possible D gene (5 bases). V shed 3 bases and J shed 4 bases, with 9 bases lying between them. The CDR3 has 13 residues. Per germline, CDR1 SEHNR and CDR2 FQNEAQ (reference sequence). The chain's CDR3 is CASSFDRFTEAFF. The CDR3 coding sequence is TGTGCCAGCAGCTTCGACAGATTCACTGAAGCTTTCTTT. Variable domain in full (rest from reference TRBV7-9 and TRBJ1-1): DTGVSQNPRHKITKRGQNVTFRCDPISEHNRLYWYRQTLGQGPEFLTYFQNEAQLEKSRLLSDRFSAERPKGSFSTLEIQRTEQGDSAMYLCASSFDRFTEAFFGQGTRLTVV.

The rearrangement uses TRBV2 and TRBJ1-5; 7 positions match TRBD1. V lost 7 bases, J lost 1 base, and 4 bases stayed unmatched. Per the germline V gene, CDR1 is SNHLY and CDR2 is FYNNEI. The CDR3 spans 14 residues. The CDR3 reads CASTGTVSNQPQHF. The CDR3 DNA reads TGTGCCAGCACCGGGACAGTAAGCAATCAGCCCCAGCATTTT.

J is TRBJ2-2 and V is TRBV7-3; D perhaps matches TRBD2 (5 bases). The V end lost 5 bases, the J end lost 4 bases, and 8 bases lay between the germline ends. CDR3 length equals 13 residues. Germline V lookup: CDR1 SGHTA, CDR2 FQGTGA. The CDR3 loop is CASSLAATGELFF. The CDR3 DNA sequence: TGTGCCAGCAGCCTAGCTGCCACCGGGGAGCTGTTTTTT.

This chain joins TRBV5-1 and TRBJ2-1, with 13 nucleotides matching TRBD2. CDR1 is SGHRS and CDR2 is YFSETQ in the germline V gene. This CDR3 has 17 residues. The V gene end was trimmed by 2 bases and the J gene end by 6 bases; junction bases not matched to a gene: 8. The CDR3 region has the DNA TGCGCCAGCAGCTTTCAACTAGCGGGGGGGGTGATCAATGAGCAGTTCTTC. Translated, it gives CASSFQLAGGVINEQFF.

The V call is TRBV6-1, the J call TRBJ1-2; 9 bases are shared with TRBD1. The CDR3 spans 19 residues. In germline, CDR1 is MNHNS, CDR2 SASEGT. V trimming: 4 bases; J trimming: 6 bases; junction bases outside the gene matches: 21. CDR3 amino acids: CASSVFLSGQGNGANGYTF. CDR3 bases: TGTGCCAGCAGTGTCTTTCTTAGTGGACAGGGGAACGGGGCGAATGGCTACACCTTC.

This clone is a singleton in its sample. This chain joins TRBV5-4 and TRBJ2-2; 8 bases map to TRBD1. The junction had 7 bases not matched to a gene; V was cut back by 4 bases and J by 5 bases. Looked up from germline, CDR1 is SGHNT and CDR2 is YYREEE (reference sequence). The CDR3 loop spans 15 amino acids. The CDR3 region is CASSAGQVTTGELFF. CDR3 sequence (DNA): TGTGCCAGCAGCGCGGGACAGGTCACGACCGGGGAGCTGTTTTTT.

V is TRBV9 and J is TRBJ1-2; possible D gene TRBD1, 5 bases. In germline, CDR1 is SGDLS, CDR2 YYNGEE. V was pared by 5 bases and J by 8 bases, with 19 bases between. CDR3 size: 14 residues. CDR3 amino acids: CASRDPRAARGYTF. Written as DNA, the CDR3 is TGTGCCAGCAGAGACCCCAGGGCAGCCCGAGGCTACACCTTC. The full variable domain, its missing parts supplied by reference TRBV9 and TRBJ1-2, is DSGVTQTPKHLITATGQRVTLRCSPRSGDLSVYWYQQSLDQGLQFLIQYYNGEERAKGNILERFSAQQFPDLHSELNLSSLELGDSALYFCASRDPRAARGYTFGSGTRLTVV.

The sample holds one count of this clone. This sequence joins TRBV6-6 and TRBJ1-4, with D possibly being TRBD1 (5 bases). CDR3 length: 14 residues. V shed 6 bases and J shed 0 bases, with 8 bases lying between them. Looked up from germline, CDR1 is MNHNY and CDR2 is SVGAGI (reference sequence). This CDR3 reads CASSHRSTNEKLFF. For the CDR3, the DNA is TGTGCCAGCAGCCACAGGTCAACTAATGAAAAACTGTTTTTT.

This clone appeared a single time. The J gene is TRBJ2-1, the V gene TRBV5-1, with 11 positions matching TRBD2. CDR1 and CDR2 (germline): SGHRS, YFSETQ. With 4 bases clipped from V and 4 bases from J, the junction kept 4 bases outside the gene matches. The CDR3 runs 15 residues. The CDR3 is CASSQTSGVYNEQFF. The CDR3 region has the DNA TGCGCCAGCAGCCAGACTAGCGGGGTTTACAATGAGCAGTTCTTC. The full variable domain, in which reference TRBV5-1 and TRBJ2-1 provide the parts outside the CDR3, is KAGVTQTPRYLIKTRGQQVTLSCSPISGHRSVSWYQQTPGQGLQFLFEYFSETQRNKGNFPGRFSGRQFSNSRSEMNVSTLELGDSALYLCASSQTSGVYNEQFFGPGTRLTVL.

The genes are TRBV5-1 and TRBJ2-3; no firm D call. V lost 4 bases and J 3 bases, leaving 6 bases between the germline ends. The germline V gene has CDR1 SGHRS and CDR2 YFSETQ. This CDR3 contains 12 residues. The CDR3 here is CASSVETDTQYF. CDR3 bases: TGCGCCAGCAGCGTAGAGACAGATACGCAGTATTTT.

The V and J genes are TRBV30 and TRBJ1-4; D is uncertain. In germline, CDR1 is GTSNPN, CDR2 SVGIG (reference sequence). V lost 0 bases and J lost 7, with 18 bases in between. The CDR3 spans 16 residues. The CDR3 reads CAWSVQPGVGIEKLFF. CDR3 nucleotide sequence: TGTGCCTGGAGTGTACAGCCCGGGGTTGGGATTGAAAAACTGTTTTTT.

This clone was found a few times. The gene calls are TRBV19 and TRBJ1-6; 8 bases line up with TRBD1. V shed 6 bases and J 6 bases; nucleotides not matched to a gene: 4. Germline V CDR1 and CDR2: LNHDA, SQIVND (reference sequence). The CDR3 spans 14 residues. The CDR3 spells CASSPGQANSPLHF. The CDR3 nucleotides are TGTGCCAGTAGCCCGGGACAGGCTAATTCACCCCTCCACTTT. Based on the CDR3 plus reference TRBV19 and TRBJ1-6, the full variable domain is DGGITQSPKYLFRKEGQNVTLSCEQNLNHDAMYWYRQDPGQGLRLIYYSQIVNDFQKGDIAEGYSVSREKKESFPLTVTSAQKNPTAFYLCASSPGQANSPLHFGNGTRLTVT.

This chain connects TRBV9 to TRBJ2-3; no clear D. The CDR3 length is 14 residues. Deletions cut 3 bases from V and 1 base from J, with 9 bases between. CDR1 and CDR2 (germline): SGDLS, YYNGEE. The CDR3 DNA sequence: TGTGCCAGCAGCGACGCCTACCGCACAGATACGCAGTATTTT. Protein product: CASSDAYRTDTQYF.

The chain combines TRBV27 with TRBJ2-2; a possible D gene is TRBD2 (5 bases). CDR3 length: 14 amino acids. V lost 2 bases, J lost 5 bases, and 9 bases lay in between. Germline CDR1 and CDR2: MNHEY and SMNVEV (reference sequence). This CDR3 is CASSLQRGTGELFF. The CDR3, as DNA: TGTGCCAGCAGTTTACAACGGGGAACCGGGGAGCTGTTTTTT.